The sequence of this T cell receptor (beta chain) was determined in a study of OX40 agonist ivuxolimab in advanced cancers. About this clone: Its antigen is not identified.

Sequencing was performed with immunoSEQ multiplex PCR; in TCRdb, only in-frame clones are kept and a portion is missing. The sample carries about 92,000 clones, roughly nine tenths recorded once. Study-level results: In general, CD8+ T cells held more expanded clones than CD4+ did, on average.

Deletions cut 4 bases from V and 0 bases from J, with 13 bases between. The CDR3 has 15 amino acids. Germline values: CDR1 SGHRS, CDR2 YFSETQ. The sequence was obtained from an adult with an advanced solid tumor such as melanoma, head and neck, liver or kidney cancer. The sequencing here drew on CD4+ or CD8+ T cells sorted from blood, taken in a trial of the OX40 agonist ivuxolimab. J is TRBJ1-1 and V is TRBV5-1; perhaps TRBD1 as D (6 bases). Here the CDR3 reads CASSTDSQLNTEAFF. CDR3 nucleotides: TGCGCCAGCAGCACGGACAGCCAGCTGAACACTGAAGCTTTCTTT.